This T cell receptor (beta chain) is drawn from a study of cytomegalovirus exposure and HLA in healthy donors. The study's findings and limits: TCR beta V segments were, for the most part, productive about 90% or about 30% of the time in an earlier analysis. Presence/absence analyses assumed roughly uniform sequencing depth across donors, which may not hold. The authors enumerated 164 TCR beta chains as linked to cytomegalovirus.

The study ran its PCR with 60 Vbeta and 13 Jbeta primers. Measured with immunoSEQ multiplex PCR; TCRdb has only the in-frame clones, and not every one. Of about 130,000 clones listed, approximately 75% are singletons. Comment on this clone: Its antigen is still unknown.

Between the trimmed V and J ends, which lost 3 bases and 14 bases, there was a span of 22 bases. The CDR3 covers 14 residues. Germline assignment: CDR1 SGHDT and CDR2 YYEEEE. The sequence derives from a woman aged 40 to 50 in good health and CMV-seropositive. The specimen sequenced was PBMCs. The chain employs TRBV5-6 and TRBJ2-3; D may be TRBD2 (5 bases). CDR3 in DNA: TGTGCCAGCAGCTATACAGTCCGGGGTTTGGAGTGGTATTTT. This translates into CASSYTVRGLEWYF.